This TCR beta chain was retrieved from a study of T cell repertoires in cytomegalovirus infection. About the research overall: Carrying CMV and the relevant HLA type showed in public TCR beta signatures.

This clonotype was seen a handful of times. Its matching antigen is unknown. In TCRdb, the reads were re-called with MiXCR into one record per CDR3 protein. Of fewer than 400,000 distinct CDR3 sequences listed, 15% to 20% were seen once; the top ten hold 8.7%. The CDR3 spans 14 residues. V was clipped by 6 bases and J by 4 bases; unmatched bases: 5. Whole-study findings and limits: The ex vivo response was dominated by HLA-C-restricted CMV-specific TCR beta clonotypes. Carriers of CMV plus the relevant HLA were identified by cumulative public TCR beta family frequency.

This chain links TRBV12-3 or TRBV12-4 with TRBJ1-2, with TRBD1 matching over 10 bases. Sequenced: PBMCs. The TCR was taken from a human donor in good health (CMV status not recorded). Some clones in this sample may be carry-over from other donors' samples. The CDR3 sequence: CASRETGGGYGYTF. The CDR3 DNA sequence: TGTGCCAGCAGAGAGACAGGGGGCGGCTATGGCTACACCTTC.